This record looks at one TCR beta chain sequence and its context. Its antigen remains undetermined. Per-nucleotide qualities are absent, and no much larger clonotype sits a single base away. The cohort comprised more than 550 healthy bone marrow donors. Cohort members were all nominally healthy when sampled, although unrecorded immune exposures were likely present. The donor was CMV seronegative and was included in the group of a few hundred seronegative cohort members. Every donor gave a peripheral blood sample, and the peripheral blood mononuclear cells from that sample were used for TCR beta sequencing. The Qiagen DNeasy Blood Extraction Kit was used to extract genomic DNA from the blood cell samples. The CDR3 holds 13 amino acids from the cysteine to the phenylalanine. CDR3 DNA only is kept here, 39 bases in frame from base 1. V is cut by 0 bases and J by 3 bases, and the space between the germline ends is 6 bases. From the germline V gene, CDR1 is SGDLS and CDR2 is YYNGEE.

The library came from the immunoSEQ multiplex PCR assay. The multiplex PCR relied on a mix of 60 forward primers for TCR Vbeta segments and 13 reverse primers for TCR Jbeta segments. The CDR3 region of rearranged TCR beta genes was amplified from genomic DNA with a multiplex PCR assay. The Illumina HiSeq System was used to sequence the amplified TCR beta libraries as 87-base-pair reads. In the paper's pipeline: A later analysis counted about 80 million unique TCR beta chains across the 600 to 850 repertoires, and approximately 11 million of these chains were shared by at least two donors. A nearest-neighbor algorithm error-corrected the raw reads and collapsed the reads into unique sequences, merging closely related sequences to remove PCR and sequencing errors. Alignment of CDR3 sequences to IMGT reference sequences was used to assign V, D and J gene segments. For a sequence to be retained, at least a six-nucleotide match to both a V gene segment and a J gene segment was required. A rearrangement counted as productive if the CDR3 had no stop codons and remained in frame with V and J, and every other rearrangement counted as non-productive. Following IMGT convention, CDR3 was defined as the stretch from the second conserved V-encoded cysteine up to the conserved J-encoded phenylalanine. Sequences without an unambiguous match to a single V gene segment were excluded from the earlier analysis of 450 to 750 of the donors. An earlier analysis of approximately 590 of the donors classified V segments as functional when productive rearrangements were above 56.7% and as segregating when the standard deviation between donors was above 5%. To diagnose cytomegalovirus status from the catalog of TCR beta chain sequences, a statistical classification framework was built. V and J gene assignment, in a later analysis, came from comparing TCR nucleotide sequences with IMGT/GENE-DB human TR gene sequences. A later analysis assigned CDR3 sequences and most-parsimonious VDJ recombination scenarios with the TCRdist pipeline. In a later analysis, every TCR beta chain was defined by the combination of its CDR3 amino acid sequence and its V-gene family, and reads without a unique V-gene family were dropped. To address suspected cross-contamination and a sequencing artifact, a later analysis removed 550 to 750 highly shared, low-generation-probability nucleotide sequences. A later analysis calculated a clonal expansion index for each public chain from normalized within-repertoire ranks of inferred template counts. In a later analysis, generation probabilities were computed with a VDJ recombination model fitted to out-of-frame rearrangements, and the resulting probabilities were checked against IGoR. A later analysis scored TCR-TCR, TCR-HLA and TCR-CMV co-occurrence with hypergeometric tests, applying a repertoire-size bias correction to TCR pairs. In a later analysis, false discovery rates were estimated by permuting HLA or CMV assignments 20 times. A later analysis grouped co-occurring TCRs with DBSCAN, adding TCRdist sequence similarity when clustering within HLA-allele-positive subsets. Co-occurrence clustering excluded repertoires with fewer than 30,000 or more than 120,000 public chains, plus five with anomalous nucleotide sharing. Imported from immuneACCESS, the table was reduced by TCRdb to in-frame sequences with V and J called. These copies leave out some clones; in studies compared against another copy, an unresolved V gene accounts for under half, and the cause of the remainder is not known. V and J calls and clone size come straight from that table; D and trimming were deduced from the DNA. The sample table records 150,000 to 200,000 clones; about 74% of these occur just once. The top ten clones comprise approximately 3% of the sample.

These data come from a study of cytomegalovirus exposure and HLA in healthy donors (dated 2017 in TCRdb). With regard to the full study: An earlier analysis of several hundred of the donors reported around 280 Gb of sequence data and 117 million unique TCR beta sequences obtained from 180 million or so T cells. Around 330 gigabases of sequencing data and approximately 91 million unique TCR sequences made up an early release that covered several hundred HLA-typed donors. The genetic ancestry cluster associated with self-reported Caucasian donors included 80% to 90% of the roughly 380 genotyped donors. The study was designed to test whether signatures of past pathogen exposure could be identified by cataloging public T cell receptors. The T cell repertoires of 666 subjects were profiled by immunosequencing and related to cytomegalovirus serostatus. Along with the roughly 610-subject first cohort, a separate validation cohort of around 120 different subjects was used. The study combined high-throughput TCR immunosequencing, statistical association of individual TCRs with disease status, and machine learning to predict cytomegalovirus infection status. In a later analysis, previously published TCR beta repertoires from 666 donors were re-analyzed and high-resolution HLA genotyping was added so that TCR occurrence patterns could be studied. The later analysis used no new phenotypic data to find candidate immune exposures, relying instead on TCR beta sequences and their occurrence across donors. In an earlier analysis of a few hundred of the donors, high-throughput TCR beta sequencing was used to judge whether each TCR beta V gene segment behaved as functional or pseudogenic. Donor age, sex, ethnicity and CMV serostatus were compiled together with the repertoire data. A later genetic analysis used genome-wide SNP genotypes for about three fifths of the roughly 700 donors, treating that subset as a discovery cohort. All discovery cohort repertoires had been generated on a single sequencing platform. HLA typing included class I and class II loci at four-digit resolution. The number of typed donors differed by locus: roughly 620-640 for A, B, C, DRB1 and DQB1; approximately 540 for DQA1; about 600 for DPA1; and around 490 for DPB1. Roughly five DR-DQ haplotypes were treated as single units for association and clustering because of strong linkage in the cohort. Among about 390 genotyped donors of the cohort, an average of about 240,000 unique TCR beta nucleotide sequences were sequenced per donor, roughly 18% of them non-productive.

Points the paper makes about the study in general: According to a later analysis, TCR association rates differed among HLA loci, with DRB1 alleles showing the most associated TCRs and HLA-C alleles showing the fewest. A further reported finding was that TCR beta sequences accurately predicted the HLA-A and HLA-B alleles for most subjects in the first cohort. The authors suggested that the approach could potentially be extended to other disease states and immunological phenotypes. In vitro tests confirmed that a few of the cytomegalovirus-associated TCR beta chains recognize cytomegalovirus antigens. Because HLA typing was missing for some donors at each locus, association tests included only the typed subset. A cluster of highly shared sequence variants was judged likely to be a technical artifact of the sequencing pipeline. The presence/absence analyses assumed that sequencing depth was roughly uniform across donors, and that assumption may not be true. Compared with the approximately 670-donor mean, donors in an Asian-associated ancestry cluster had fewer N-insertions in productive TCRs, according to a later genetic analysis. When HLA alleles, especially DR and DQ, strongly co-occurred, TCR associations were difficult to assign to individual alleles. The only immune exposure information available for the cohort was CMV serostatus. This cohort had only TCR beta chains sequenced, and the lack of alpha or paired-chain data limited which features could be detected. A later analysis associated 16,951 TCR beta sequences with specific HLA alleles at a false discovery rate of 0.05. The study listed over 150 TCR beta chains as associated with cytomegalovirus. According to a later analysis, most CMV-associated TCR beta chains appeared to be HLA-restricted, and the HLA associations seemed to be driven largely by CMV exposure. In a later analysis, HLA-associated TCR beta chains were found to be more clonally expanded and to have lower generation probabilities than equally common non-associated chains. Correlated functional status among segregating V segments might reflect linkage disequilibrium, but an unknown experimental factor could not be ruled out. Across donors, most TCR sequences were observed very rarely, whereas some public TCRs were present in many individuals. Because counts were too low, roughly 17 rarely observed V segments, including chromosome 9 orphons, were left out of the earlier analysis of over 550 of the donors. Cytomegalovirus status was reported to be diagnosed by the classifier with high specificity and sensitivity in both the original and validation cohorts. Several of the top co-occurrence clusters appeared to be linked to parvovirus B19, influenza, CMV and Epstein-Barr virus, according to a later analysis. An association between a missense DCLRE1C variant and V-gene and J-gene trimming of TCR beta chains was found in a later genetic analysis and replicated in an independent cohort. In an earlier analysis of around 500 of the donors, most TCR beta V segments appeared in productive rearrangements about 90% or about 30% of the time, broadly matching IMGT annotations. Some IMGT-functional V segments, including TRBV6-2 and TRBV6-3, could not be distinguished by the 87-base-pair reads and were therefore excluded.

The sequence was collected from a male donor in good health and CMV-seronegative. The sample was PBMCs. The V and J segments used are TRBV9 and TRBJ1-1; the D gene lacks a confident call. The CDR3 region: CASSVAVYTEAFF. At the DNA level, the sequence is TGTGCCAGCAGCGTAGCTGTGTACACTGAAGCTTTCTTT.